This T cell receptor beta chain comes out of a study of T cell repertoires in cytomegalovirus infection. On the study more broadly: Carrying CMV and the relevant HLA type showed in public TCR beta signatures. Study-level results: Of the TCR beta families, the public ones yielded a cumulative frequency that identified carriers of CMV plus the relevant HLA.

TCRdb re-called the reads with MiXCR, one entry per CDR3 protein. The repertoire holds 680,000 or so distinct CDR3 sequences, with about 40% as singletons. With respect to this clonotype: Antigen: not known.

The receptor was derived from a human donor in good health (CMV status not recorded). Some clones in this sample may be carry-over from other donors' samples. The sample was PBMCs.

The CDR3 sequence: CSARGQHTGELFF. The CDR3 nucleotides are TGCAGTGCTAGAGGACAGCACACCGGGGAGCTGTTTTTT. The chain employs TRBV20-1 and TRBJ2-2, with a weak D call TRBD1 (5 bases). Germline CDR1 reads DFQATT; CDR2 reads SNEGSKA (reference sequence). This CDR3 region has 13 residues. V lost 1 base and J 3 bases, leaving 6 bases between the germline ends.